A single sample is the source of the 5 T cell receptor beta chains below, sequenced in a study of human T cells and chemical hapten exposure. TCRdb reprocessed the RACE reads via MiXCR and lists one record per CDR3 protein. The sample contains under 45,000 distinct CDR3 sequences, over 9.5% of which appear only once. As for time point: pre-sensitization, week 0. The treatment was: therapeutic diphenylcyclopropenone sensitization with weekly scalp DPC. The material sequenced was whole blood, taken in connection with sensitization to the hapten diphenylcyclopropenone (DPC). These receptors all stem from a man aged 25 to 45 with alopecia areata. Some clones in this sample may be carry-over from other donors' samples.

This clonotype was seen more than once but under ten times. The rearrangement joins TRBV6-6 to TRBJ1-4; D is unclear. The V and J ends lost 8 bases and 6 bases respectively, with 19 bases between them. CDR3 length equals 15 residues. Germline loops: CDR1 MNHNY, CDR2 SVGAGI (reference sequence). The CDR3 reads CASGPKAQVYEKLFF. The CDR3 region has the DNA TGTGCCAGCGGACCTAAGGCTCAGGTTTATGAAAAACTGTTTTTT.

This clonotype was seen repeatedly, ten times or more. The genes are TRBV7-8 and TRBJ2-7, with D tentatively TRBD2 (6 bases). The germline gives CDR1 SGHVS, CDR2 FQNEAQ. V lost 4 bases and J 5 bases, leaving 18 bases between the germline ends. The CDR3 covers 15 residues. CDR3 DNA: TGTGCCAGCAGCTCAGGAACCTCGGCGGGACACGAGCAGTACGTC. Protein product: CASSSGTSAGHEQYV.

There are many counts of this clonotype. This CDR3 is CASSQDAGTVQFF. CDR3 coding DNA: TGTGCCAGCAGCCAAGATGCCGGGACTGTTCAGTTCTTC. This chain connects TRBV4-2 to TRBJ2-1, with TRBD2 as a possible D gene (6 bases). This CDR3 comprises 13 residues. V lost 0 bases and J 13 bases, leaving 13 bases between the germline ends. CDR1 and CDR2 (germline): LGHNA, YNFKEQ.

This clonotype was recorded at least ten times. J is TRBJ1-2 and V is TRBV12-3 or TRBV12-4, with D perhaps matching TRBD1 (6 bases). V was shortened by 1 base and J by 4 bases, with 10 bases between the two germline ends. The CDR3 is 14 amino acids. The CDR3 nucleotides are TGTGCCAGCAGTTTAGGTACAGGGCCCTATGGCTACACCTTC. Translated, it gives CASSLGTGPYGYTF.

This clonotype was counted at least ten times. The genes are TRBV20-1 and TRBJ1-5; a weak D match, TRBD1 (5 bases). The CDR3 is made up of 15 amino acids. The V end lost 1 base, the J end lost 3 bases, and 13 bases lay between the germline ends. The germline gives CDR1 DFQATT, CDR2 SNEGSKA (reference sequence). CDR3 residues: CSARARGSPNQPQHF. The CDR3 DNA reads TGCAGTGCTAGAGCCCGGGGCTCTCCCAATCAGCCCCAGCATTTT.